The 5 T cell receptor beta chains given below trace back to one sample, sequenced in a study of T-cell reconstitution after alpha-beta-depleted transplantation in children. Unique molecular identifiers were incorporated when the TCRbeta library was constructed. TCRdb passed the PCR reads through MiXCR, listing each CDR3 protein once. The sample lists more than 500,000 distinct CDR3 sequences; roughly an eighth were seen once. The sequencing used PBMCs, mostly from graft donor cells, collected 180 days after TCRalphabeta/CD19-depleted stem cell transplant. Receptor source: a female patient aged 2-9 years who had a stem cell transplant for aplastic anemia, so the T cells may come from the graft donor.

CDR3 in amino acids: CASSPRTGDYGYTF. The CDR3 DNA is TGTGCCAGCAGCCCTAGGACCGGGGACTATGGCTACACCTTC. The chain combines TRBV7-9 with TRBJ1-2; D remains unclear. This CDR3 has 14 residues. Per the germline V gene, CDR1 is SEHNR and CDR2 is FQNEAQ (reference sequence). V lost 5 bases to trimming and J lost 3 bases, with 13 bases between them.

This clonotype was detected a few times. The chain joins TRBV10-3 to TRBJ2-2, with 11 bases lining up with TRBD1. V shed 8 bases, J shed 6 bases, and the junction held 5 bases outside the gene matches. CDR3 size: 14 residues. Germline CDR1 and CDR2: ENHRY and SYGVKD. The CDR3 here is CAIGQGASAGELFF. In DNA, the CDR3 is TGTGCCATCGGACAGGGGGCGTCGGCCGGGGAGCTGTTTTTT.

This clonotype was counted at least ten times. The chain employs TRBV5-1 and TRBJ2-1; no reliable D call. V lost 0 bases and J lost 3, with 7 bases in between. The V gene's germline CDR1 is SGHRS and CDR2 YFSETQ. The CDR3 consists of 14 residues. The CDR3 spells CASSLGSVYNEQFF. The CDR3 DNA reads TGCGCCAGCAGCTTGGGATCCGTCTACAATGAGCAGTTCTTC.

This clonotype has more than one count but fewer than ten. The rearrangement joins TRBV6-2 or TRBV6-3 to TRBJ1-5; 7 bases match TRBD1. Germline CDR1 reads MNHEY; CDR2 reads SVGEGT. The V gene end was trimmed by 0 bases and the J gene end by 6 bases; junction bases not matched to a gene: 2. The CDR3 runs 14 residues. The CDR3 protein is CASSYSRGLQPQHF. The CDR3 coding sequence is TGTGCCAGCAGTTACTCTAGGGGGCTTCAGCCCCAGCATTTT.

This clonotype came up a few times. The chain has TRBV10-3 and TRBJ1-2; D unresolved. CDR1 and CDR2 from the germline V gene are ENHRY and SYGVKD. The CDR3 extends over 13 amino acids. V was cut by 6 bases and J by 1 base, with 9 bases left in between. The CDR3 DNA sequence: TGTGCCATCAGCGCAGACCTTAACTATGGCTACACCTTC. Translation: CAISADLNYGYTF.